The rows below give T cell receptor beta chains drawn from one sample of a study of beta chain features in type 1 diabetes. The table came from immunoSEQ multiplex PCR; TCRdb's copy has only in-frame clones and leaves some out. This table holds over 700,000 clones, under 20% found once. The sequenced sample was naive CD4+ T cells from blood. The receptors here all came from a woman younger than 35 in good health. Both conserved end residues are part of each CDR3. A D gene is named only where the DNA matches it firmly. Only some rows state a clone size, as once, few, many or a class for expanded clones.

J gene | V gene | clone size | D gene | CDR3 DNA | CDR3 protein
TRBJ2-1 | TRBV7-3 | few | - | TGTGCCAGCAGCTTATCGGGAACGTTAAACCAGTTCTTC | CASSLSGTLNQFF
TRBJ1-1 | TRBV7-9 | - | TRBD1 | TGTGCCAGCAGCGGCGCCCCCGGGACAGGGGCCACTGAAGCTTTCTTT | CASSGAPGTGATEAFF
TRBJ1-2 | TRBV7-9 | - | - | TGTGCCAGCAGCTTACAGGGACGCTACACCTTC | CASSLQGRYTF
TRBJ2-1 | TRBV20-1 | - | - | TGCAGTGCTCAACCTAGTGCCGAGCAGTTCTTC | CSAQPSAEQFF
TRBJ1-5 | TRBV19 | few | - | TGTGCCAGTAATTCCCTGTGGGGACGCAGCAATCAGCCCCAGCATTTT | CASNSLWGRSNQPQHF
TRBJ2-1 | TRBV27 | few | - | TGTGCCAGCAGTTTAGAATCCTACAATGAGCAGTTCTTC | CASSLESYNEQFF
TRBJ1-5 | TRBV27 | - | TRBD1 | TGTGCCAGCAAATATACAGGGGGCAATCAGCCCCAGCATTTT | CASKYTGGNQPQHF
TRBJ2-2 | TRBV7-2 | - | TRBD2 | TGTGCCAGCAGCGCCCCGGGAGGGACCGGGGAGCTGTTTTTT | CASSAPGGTGELFF
TRBJ2-7 | TRBV11-1 | few | TRBD2 | TGTGCCAGCAGCGGGAACTGGGGGAGGGACGAGCAGTACTTC | CASSGNWGRDEQYF
TRBJ2-7 | TRBV11-2 | few | - | TGTGCCAGCAGCTTCGTGCGGATATCCTACGAGCAGTACTTC | CASSFVRISYEQYF
TRBJ2-5 | TRBV7-8 | few | TRBD1 | TGTGCCAGCAGCGTAAGGCTAGGACAGGGAGAGACCCAGTACTTC | CASSVRLGQGETQYF
TRBJ1-5 | TRBV7-8 | - | TRBD1 | TGTGCCAGCAGCGTGGGACAGGGGTTTCAGCCCCAGCATTTT | CASSVGQGFQPQHF
TRBJ1-1 | TRBV28 | few | TRBD1 | TGTGCCAGCAGTTCCATACAGCCGGGACAGGGAGCTTTCTTT | CASSSIQPGQGAFF
TRBJ2-7 | TRBV6-5 | - | TRBD1 | TGTGCCAGCAGACGCGGGACAGGCCTCTCCTACGAGCAGTACTTC | CASRRGTGLSYEQYF
TRBJ1-1 | TRBV18 | few | - | TGTGCCAGCTCACCACCTGCAGGGCCCCTGAACACTGAAGCTTTCTTT | CASSPPAGPLNTEAFF
TRBJ2-1 | TRBV9 | - | - | TGTGCCAGCTCCCCCTTCGGATTGGTTTCCTACAATGAGCAGTTCTTC | CASSPFGLVSYNEQFF
TRBJ2-3 | TRBV29-1 | - | - | TGCAGCGTTCTTGGTAGGGTCACAGATACGCAGTATTTT | CSVLGRVTDTQYF
TRBJ2-5 | TRBV7-8 | few | - | TGTGCCAGCAGCACGATGGTAGCTGAGGAGACCCAGTACTTC | CASSTMVAEETQYF
TRBJ1-2 | TRBV7-8 | - | - | TGTGCCAGCAGCAGCGGGCTCGACTATGGCGGCTACACCTTC | CASSSGLDYGGYTF
TRBJ2-3 | TRBV4-1 | few | TRBD2 | TGCGCCAGCAGCCGAGTAGGGGCTAGCGGGAGTCGAAGCACAGATACGCAGTATTTT | CASSRVGASGSRSTDTQYF
TRBJ2-7 | TRBV27 | few | TRBD1 | TGTGCCAGCAGTTTATCGGGACAGGGGGCTGGGCAGTACTTC | CASSLSGQGAGQYF
TRBJ2-1 | TRBV11-1 | - | - | TGTGCCAGCAGCCCTGATCGGGTAAGCTACAATGAGCAGTTCTTC | CASSPDRVSYNEQFF
TRBJ1-4 | TRBV10-3 | - | - | TGTGCCATCAGTGCGGGCAGGACGAATGAAAAACTGTTTTTT | CAISAGRTNEKLFF
TRBJ1-5 | TRBV5-1 | - | - | TGCGCCAGCAGCCCCACACCCGATAGCAATCAGCCCCAGCATTTT | CASSPTPDSNQPQHF
TRBJ2-5 | TRBV6-5 | few | - | TGTGCCAGCAGGCCTCCAGGGAAAGAGACCCAGTACTTC | CASRPPGKETQYF
TRBJ2-7 | TRBV2 | - | - | TGTGCCAGCAGTCAGGCCCCAGGGGACCACGAGCAGTACTTC | CASSQAPGDHEQYF
TRBJ1-2 | TRBV27 | - | TRBD1 | TGTGCCAGCAGTTTATACAGGGGAGCTAACTATGGCTACACCTTC | CASSLYRGANYGYTF
TRBJ1-2 | TRBV6-5 | - | - | TGTGCCAGCCGCTGGGGGGCGGGAGGCTACACCTTC | CASRWGAGGYTF
TRBJ2-3 | TRBV29-1 | few | TRBD2 | TGCAGCGTTGACCCTGCTAGCGGGAGCGTTGATACGCAGTATTTT | CSVDPASGSVDTQYF
TRBJ2-7 | TRBV6-5 | few | TRBD2 | TGTGCCAGCAGTTCTGTAGCGGGGGCCTGGTCCGAGCAGTACTTC | CASSSVAGAWSEQYF
TRBJ2-3 | TRBV28 | few | - | TGTGCCAGCAGTTCAGCCCCTCGGTTCGGGGCCACAGATACGCAGTATTTT | CASSSAPRFGATDTQYF
TRBJ2-1 | TRBV29-1 | - | - | TGCAGCGTTGACGAGTCTTACTCCTACAATGAGCAGTTCTTC | CSVDESYSYNEQFF
TRBJ1-4 | TRBV23-1 | - | TRBD1 | TGCGCCAGCAGCCAAGGGGACAGGGGAAACGAAAAACTGTTTTTT | CASSQGDRGNEKLFF
TRBJ1-5 | TRBV5-4 | - | - | TGTGCCAGCAGCCTTGGGGGGAGCAATCAGCCCCAGCATTTT | CASSLGGSNQPQHF
TRBJ2-2 | TRBV5-1 | few | - | TGCGCCAGCAGCTTCCGAGGGGGAGACACCGGGGAGCTGTTTTTT | CASSFRGGDTGELFF
TRBJ2-1 | TRBV2 | - | - | TGTGCCGCCTCCAGGGGTCCTTCCTACAATGAGCAGTTCTTC | CAASRGPSYNEQFF
TRBJ1-5 | TRBV28 | few | TRBD1 | TGTGCCGCCACAGGGGCTAGCAATCAGCCCCAGCATTTT | CAATGASNQPQHF
TRBJ2-7 | TRBV4-2 | few | - | TGTGCCAGCAGCCAAGAGAGTCTTTACGAGCAGTACTTC | CASSQESLYEQYF
TRBJ2-1 | TRBV9 | few | - | TGTGCCAGCAGCGCCAGTCCGGGGGCCTCCTACAATGAGCAGTTCTTC | CASSASPGASYNEQFF
TRBJ1-1 | TRBV2 | few | - | TGTGCCAGCATGTCCGGGGGCGCTACGTTGAGGTCTTTCTTT | CASMSGGATLRSFF
TRBJ2-1 | TRBV2 | few | TRBD2 | TGTGCCAGCACGCCAAGCGGGAGGCCGTCGAATGAGCAGTTCTTC | CASTPSGRPSNEQFF
TRBJ1-4 | TRBV18 | few | TRBD1 | TGTGCCAGCTCGAGGGACAGTAATGAAAAACTGTTTTTT | CASSRDSNEKLFF
TRBJ2-1 | TRBV15 | - | TRBD2 | TGTGCCACCAGCGGAGGACTAGCGGGAGGGTCCTACAATGAGCAGTTCTTC | CATSGGLAGGSYNEQFF
TRBJ1-1 | TRBV28 | - | - | TGTGCCAGCAGTTTGGTACACGAGGCCACTGAAGCTTTCTTT | CASSLVHEATEAFF
TRBJ2-3 | TRBV18 | - | - | TGTGCCAGCTCTCCCCAGGGCGGGGCCAACACAGATACGCAGTATTTT | CASSPQGGANTDTQYF
TRBJ2-3 | TRBV4-3 | - | TRBD2 | TGCGCCAGCAGCCAGATACTAGCGGGAGCTGGGGGGCCTAGCACAGATACGCAGTATTTT | CASSQILAGAGGPSTDTQYF
TRBJ2-3 | TRBV7-3 | few | - | TGTGCCAGCAGCCCCCAAGAAACAGGGCTCGGTACGCAGTATTTT | CASSPQETGLGTQYF
TRBJ2-5 | TRBV18 | - | - | TGTGCCAGCTCACCACTAGTACCGGGCCAAGAGACCCAGTACTTC | CASSPLVPGQETQYF
TRBJ1-1 | TRBV28 | - | - | TGTGCCAGCAGTTCAGGGTTTTCTGAAGCTTTCTTT | CASSSGFSEAFF
TRBJ2-5 | TRBV4-2 | few | - | TGTGCCAGCAGCCCCGGGACGGACCAAGAGACCCAGTACTTC | CASSPGTDQETQYF
TRBJ1-6 | TRBV2 | - | - | TGTGCCAGCAGAGCACAGAATTCACCCCTCCACTTT | CASRAQNSPLHF
TRBJ2-7 | TRBV7-9 | few | TRBD1 | TGTGCCAGCAGCAATAACCGGGACAGGGAAATGTACTTC | CASSNNRDREMYF
TRBJ2-2 | TRBV7-9 | - | TRBD1 | TGTGCCAGCAGCCCCGGGACAGGGGTTGGCGGGGAGCTGTTTTTT | CASSPGTGVGGELFF
TRBJ2-1 | TRBV5-1 | few | - | TGCGCCAGCAGCTTGGACGGTACTGGGTACAATGAGCAGTTCTTC | CASSLDGTGYNEQFF
TRBJ1-2 | TRBV7-2 | few | TRBD1 | TGTGCCAGCAGCTTCCCGGGGACAGGGATTGGCTACACCTTC | CASSFPGTGIGYTF